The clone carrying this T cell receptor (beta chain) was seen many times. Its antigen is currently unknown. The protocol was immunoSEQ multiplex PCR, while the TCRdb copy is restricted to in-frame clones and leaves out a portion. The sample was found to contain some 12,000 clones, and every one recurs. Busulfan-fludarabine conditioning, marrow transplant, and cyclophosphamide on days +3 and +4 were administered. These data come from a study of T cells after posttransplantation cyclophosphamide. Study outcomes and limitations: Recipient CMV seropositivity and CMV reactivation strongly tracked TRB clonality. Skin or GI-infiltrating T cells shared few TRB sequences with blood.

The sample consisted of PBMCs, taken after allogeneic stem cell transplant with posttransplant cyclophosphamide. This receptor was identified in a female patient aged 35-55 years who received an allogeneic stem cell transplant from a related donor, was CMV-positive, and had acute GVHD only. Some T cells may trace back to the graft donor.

CDR3 bases: TGTGCCAGCAGCCCCCCCCAGATAAATGAGCAGTTCTTC. Its translation is CASSPPQINEQFF. The chain is built from TRBV7-9 and TRBJ2-1, with D hard to call. Trimming removed 5 bases from V and 7 bases from J, with 12 bases in between. The CDR3 is made up of 13 amino acids. The germline gives CDR1 SEHNR, CDR2 FQNEAQ (reference sequence).